Sequencing of this TCR beta chain was carried out in a study of T cells in localized non-small cell lung cancer. About this clone itself: Its antigen is unknown.

The CDR3 is made up of 16 amino acids. V lost 3 bases and J 0 bases, leaving 14 bases between the germline ends. CDR1 is LNHDA and CDR2 is SQIVND in the germline V gene (reference sequence). Findings and limits, study-wide: Higher T cell density in the blood was associated with longer overall survival, whereas higher adjacent-lung clonality associated with shorter survival. The study found T cell clonality highest in uninvolved adjacent lung, above tumor. A median of approximately 50 of the top 100 tumor clones appeared in adjacent lung, which was paired and uninvolved. Sequencing, confined to only one tumor region, leaves heterogeneity possible.

The table came from immunoSEQ multiplex PCR; TCRdb's copy has only in-frame clones and leaves some out. The sample includes about 35,000 clones, almost 90% seen only once; the top ten take around 4.1%. The sample was peripheral blood, taken before any cancer treatment. This TCR came from a man aged 35-75 years with stage I lung adenocarcinoma. The rearrangement uses TRBV19 and TRBJ1-1; TRBD1 is a possible D gene (6 bases). The CDR3 loop reads CASSMRTGHMNTEAFF. The CDR3 nucleotides read TGTGCCAGTAGTATGCGAACGGGACACATGAACACTGAAGCTTTCTTT.